These 26 T cell receptor beta chains share one sample of origin, sequenced in a study of T-cell reconstitution after alpha-beta-depleted transplantation in children. TCRbeta library construction was performed incorporating unique molecular identifiers. Each CDR3 protein gets one entry after TCRdb re-called the PCR reads with MiXCR. In the table there are under 450,000 distinct CDR3 sequences, about an eighth of which are singletons. The specimen comprised PBMCs, sampled from the stem cell graft. These receptors were collected from a human donor who donated a stem cell graft to a child with Fanconi anemia.

This chain uses TRBV7-9 with TRBJ2-2, with D hard to call. The CDR3 has 14 residues. CDR1 is SEHNR and CDR2 is FQNEAQ in the germline V gene (reference sequence). Trimming cost V 2 bases and J 5 bases, with 9 bases left between them. CDR3 DNA: TGTGCCAGCAGCTTAAGAGACACGACCGGGGAGCTGTTTTTT. Its protein is CASSLRDTTGELFF.

This clonotype has just a few counts. The rearrangement uses TRBV2 and TRBJ1-5; possible D gene TRBD1, 5 bases. V gave up 4 bases and J gave up 7 bases, with 5 bases separating them. This CDR3 is 11 amino acids long. The germline gives CDR1 SNHLY, CDR2 FYNNEI. The CDR3 loop reads CASSGGQPQHF. CDR3 nucleotide sequence: TGTGCCAGCAGTGGGGGGCAGCCCCAGCATTTT.

In this sample, this clonotype turned up a few times. The genes are TRBV7-9 and TRBJ2-7; D assignment may be TRBD1 or TRBD2 (5 bases each). CDR1 SEHNR and CDR2 FQNEAQ come from the germline V gene (reference sequence). CDR3 length: 13 amino acids. V gave up 3 bases and J gave up 4 bases, with 10 bases separating them. The CDR3 loop reads CASSFGDGYEQYV. Written as DNA, the CDR3 is TGTGCCAGCAGCTTTGGGGACGGATACGAGCAGTACGTC.

At least ten counts were recorded for this clonotype. The CDR3 DNA is TGTGCCAGCAGCCAAGGCGGGGGGTTTGGCGATGAGCAGTTCTTC. It yields the protein CASSQGGGFGDEQFF. The V gene is TRBV3-1, the J gene TRBJ2-1; TRBD2 matches 8 bases. The ends lost 1 base at V and 8 bases at J; junction bases unmatched: 7. The CDR3 sequence is 15 residues long. The germline V gene encodes CDR1 LGHDT and CDR2 YNNKEL (reference sequence).

This clonotype was seen repeatedly, ten times or more. The chain links TRBV12-5 to TRBJ2-1; D might be TRBD2 (5 bases). The CDR3 length is 12 residues. Trimming took off 6 bases at V and 7 bases at J, with 10 bases between the two ends. The germline V gene encodes CDR1 LGHNT and CDR2 FRNRAP. Here the CDR3 DNA reads TGTGCTAGTGGACTAGGAAGAAATGAGCAGTTCTTC. Amino acid sequence: CASGLGRNEQFF.

This clonotype came up many times. The chain has TRBV6-5 and TRBJ1-2; 7 bases fit TRBD1. Unmatched junction bases numbered 11, after V lost 6 bases and J lost 4 bases. The CDR3 is 15 residues long. In germline, CDR1 is MNHEY, CDR2 SVGAGI. The DNA of the CDR3 is TGTGCCAGCAGGAAAAGGGGGCGCGGTTTCTATGGCTACACCTTC. Residues: CASRKRGRGFYGYTF.

The chain is built from TRBV5-4 and TRBJ1-3; possible D gene TRBD1, 6 bases. Per germline, CDR1 SGHNT and CDR2 YYREEE (reference sequence). V lost 4 bases and J 0 bases, leaving 11 bases between the germline ends. The CDR3 covers 15 residues. CDR3 sequence: CASSNQGSSGNTIYF. CDR3 sequence (DNA): TGTGCCAGCAGCAACCAGGGGAGCTCTGGAAACACCATATATTTT.

This clonotype was seen many times. The chain is built from TRBV29-1 and TRBJ2-7; possibly TRBD1 or TRBD2 for D (5 bases each). The CDR3 totals 14 residues. Per the germline V gene, CDR1 is SQVTM and CDR2 is ANQGSEA. The V end lost 6 bases, the J end lost 5 bases, and 20 bases lay between the germline ends. DNA of the CDR3: TGCAGCGTCTCAACCGGGTCCTTGGGACACGAGCAGTACTTC. It encodes CSVSTGSLGHEQYF.

The chain uses TRBV5-1 and TRBJ2-5, with D possibly matching TRBD1 (6 bases). Trimming shortened V by 1 base and J by 2 bases, and 9 bases separated the two germline ends. The CDR3 totals 14 residues. Germline values: CDR1 SGHRS, CDR2 YFSETQ. The CDR3 spells CASSLRGQQETQYF. The CDR3 DNA is TGCGCCAGCAGCTTGAGAGGACAGCAAGAGACCCAGTACTTC.

On this clonotype: The junction differs from germline at one of its ends, possibly a read error. The chain couples TRBV7-7 to TRBJ2-1; 10 positions agree with TRBD1. The germline gives CDR1 SSHAT, CDR2 FNYEAQ (reference sequence). The CDR3 loop spans 15 amino acids. The CDR3 bases are TGTGCTAGCAGCGCGGGACAGGGGTTATACAATGAGCAGTTCTTC. It encodes CASSAGQGLYNEQFF.

V gene TRBV5-1 combines with J gene TRBJ2-1; maybe TRBD1 (6 bases). The CDR3 has 15 residues. CDR1 and CDR2 from the germline V gene are SGHRS and YFSETQ. Deletions cut 0 bases from V and 5 bases from J, with 12 bases between. The CDR3 DNA sequence: TGCGCCAGCAGCTTGGGCGGACAGACCAACAATGAGCAGTTCTTC. This encodes CASSLGGQTNNEQFF.

In its sample, this clonotype was seen many times. The V gene is TRBV3-1, the J gene TRBJ2-7, with D uncertain. CDR1 and CDR2 (germline): LGHDT, YNNKEL (reference sequence). This CDR3 contains 15 residues. Trimming removed 2 bases from V and 0 bases from J, with 11 bases in between. The CDR3 sequence: CASSQIASDSYEQYF. The DNA for the CDR3 is TGTGCCAGCAGCCAAATTGCTTCAGACTCCTACGAGCAGTACTTC.

This clonotype was seen a handful of times. The chain uses TRBV18 and TRBJ1-5, with D perhaps matching TRBD1 (5 bases). The CDR3 contains 15 residues. The V and J ends lost 3 bases and 5 bases respectively, with 14 bases between them. CDR1 KGHSH and CDR2 LQKENI come from the germline V gene. This chain's CDR3 is CASSPTTQGYQPQHF. The CDR3 DNA reads as TGTGCCAGCTCACCCACTACTCAGGGATATCAGCCCCAGCATTTT.

This clonotype has just a few counts. This chain's CDR3 is CASSPLRGGAKNIQYF. The CDR3 nucleotides are TGTGCCAGCTCACCGCTTCGTGGCGGTGCGAAAAACATTCAGTACTTC. This chain uses TRBV18 with TRBJ2-4; D is unresolved. The germline gives CDR1 KGHSH, CDR2 LQKENI. This CDR3 spans 16 amino acids. Trimming removed 3 bases at V and 4 bases at J, with 16 bases between.

The chain is built from TRBV29-1 and TRBJ1-5; perhaps TRBD1 as D (6 bases). Trimming pared 6 bases from V and 3 bases from J, leaving 12 bases between. This CDR3 is built from 13 residues. Looked up from germline, CDR1 is SQVTM and CDR2 is ANQGSEA. CDR3 nucleotides: TGCAGCGTGGGAGGGGGGTACAATCAGCCCCAGCATTTT. Translating gives CSVGGGYNQPQHF.

Many counts were recorded for this clonotype. Germline is not matched at one junction end, which may reflect a read error. The chain uses TRBV3-1 and TRBJ2-1; 9 bases fit TRBD2. Germline CDR1 is LGHDT and CDR2 is YNNKEL (reference sequence). The CDR3 has 13 amino acids. The CDR3 reads CASSQNLAGEVIF. CDR3 nucleotide sequence: TGTGCCAGCAGCCAGAACTTAGCGGGGGAAGTAATCTTC.

In DNA, the CDR3 is TGTGCCTGGACCCCTCTTCCGGGTACCAGGGGAAACACCATATATTTT. It encodes CAWTPLPGTRGNTIYF. This chain links TRBV30 with TRBJ1-3, with D hard to call. Germline CDR1 and CDR2: GTSNPN and SVGIG (reference sequence). This CDR3 region has 16 residues. V gave up 4 bases and J gave up 4 bases, with 20 bases separating them.

This clonotype was seen only a few times. The chain links TRBV5-1 to TRBJ2-3; D not certain. Germline V gene sequence: CDR1 SGHRS, CDR2 YFSETQ. Trimming shortened V by 2 bases and J by 1 base, and 8 bases separated the two germline ends. The CDR3 is 14 amino acids. CDR3 amino acids: CASSFIRGTDTQYF. The CDR3 DNA follows: TGCGCCAGCAGCTTTATCCGGGGCACAGATACGCAGTATTTT.

CDR3 residues: CASSKTQGLTNVLTF. The CDR3 nucleotides are TGTGCCAGCAGCAAAACACAGGGCCTTACCAACGTCCTGACTTTC. V gene TRBV6-1 combines with J gene TRBJ2-6, with a tentative D call TRBD1 (6 bases). The CDR3 length is 15 residues. The germline gives CDR1 MNHNS, CDR2 SASEGT. Between the trimmed V and J ends, which lost 6 bases and 8 bases, there was a span of 17 bases.

This chain links TRBV7-6 with TRBJ2-6; D is ambiguous. V gave up 4 bases and J gave up 0 bases, with 7 bases separating them. The CDR3 consists of 15 residues. Germline V gene sequence: CDR1 SGHVS, CDR2 FNYEAQ. The CDR3 nucleotides are TGTGCCAGCAGCTCCATTTTCTCTGGGGCCAACGTCCTGACTTTC. Its translation is CASSSIFSGANVLTF.

This clonotype was recorded at least ten times. The gene calls are TRBV12-3 or TRBV12-4 and TRBJ1-1, with no clear D. This CDR3 region has 13 residues. Trimming took 3 bases from V and 5 from J, leaving 10 bases between them. The CDR3 bases are TGTGCCAGCAGTTTCGGGGTTGGGACTGAAGCTTTCTTT. It codes for CASSFGVGTEAFF.

This clonotype was counted ten times or more. V gene TRBV27 combines with J gene TRBJ2-3; 11 nucleotides line up with TRBD2. Germline V gene data show CDR1 as MNHEY and CDR2 as SMNVEV (reference sequence). Trimming removed 5 bases from V and 3 bases from J; junction bases left unmatched: 10. The CDR3 is 17 amino acids. CDR3 bases: TGTGCCAGCAGTCCCCTAGCGGGGGGAATGACAACAGATACGCAGTATTTT. It encodes CASSPLAGGMTTDTQYF.

The chain carries TRBV4-2 and TRBJ2-1, with D perhaps TRBD2 (7 bases). The V end was cut by 0 bases, the J end by 1 base, with 16 bases between. This CDR3 is built from 18 residues. Germline lookup yields CDR1 LGHNA and CDR2 YNFKEQ. This CDR3 is CASSQDRGGGASYNEQFF. For the CDR3, the DNA is TGTGCCAGCAGCCAAGATAGGGGTGGGGGGGCTTCCTACAATGAGCAGTTCTTC.

The V and J genes are TRBV5-6 and TRBJ2-2, with unresolved D. Trimming left V 3 bases short and J 6 bases short, with 12 bases between. Germline values: CDR1 SGHDT, CDR2 YYEEEE. This CDR3 region has 14 residues. The CDR3 loop reads CASSWTTGSGELFF. CDR3 DNA: TGTGCCAGCAGCTGGACGACCGGGTCCGGGGAGCTGTTTTTT.

In its sample, this clonotype was seen many times. The chain employs TRBV7-6 and TRBJ2-5, with TRBD2 identical over 8 bases. CDR1 is SGHVS, CDR2 FNYEAQ, per germline. The J segment lost 2 bases and the V segment lost 1 base, leaving 3 bases of the junction unmatched. The length of the CDR3 is 15 residues. CDR3 residues: CASSLGPSGQETQYF. The CDR3 DNA follows: TGTGCCAGCAGCTTAGGCCCTAGCGGGCAAGAGACCCAGTACTTC.

The sample holds many counts of this clonotype. V and J are TRBV3-1 and TRBJ1-1; maybe TRBD1 (6 bases). Germline lookup yields CDR1 LGHDT and CDR2 YNNKEL (reference sequence). The V and J ends lost 4 bases and 2 bases respectively, with 11 bases between them. CDR3 length: 14 amino acids. CDR3 residues: CASSLKGGNTEAFF. The DNA of the CDR3 is TGTGCCAGCAGCCTCAAGGGGGGAAACACTGAAGCTTTCTTT.